This TCR beta chain was identified in a study of cytomegalovirus exposure and HLA in healthy donors. Whole-study findings and limits: Donor immune exposure was known only as CMV serostatus. Reports indicated that the classifier achieved high specificity and sensitivity in diagnosing cytomegalovirus status. Most TCR sequences showed up rarely, but some public TCRs showed up in many donors.

The CDR3 is made up of 18 amino acids. V lost 0 bases, J lost 7 bases, and 14 bases stayed unmatched. With respect to this clone: Its antigen is currently unknown.

Use of 60 Vbeta and 13 Jbeta primers characterized the PCR. As originally analysed: In a later analysis, of around 83 million unique beta chains, around 11 million appeared in at least two donors. Profiling relied on immunoSEQ multiplex PCR, and the TCRdb table lists in-frame clones only, not all of them. D and trimming come from the DNA, and the V and J calls and clone size come from that table. The sample has 250,000 to 300,000 clones, approximately 84% seen once. The TCR was taken from a middle-aged woman in good health and CMV-seropositive. The specimen was PBMCs. J is TRBJ2-7 and V is TRBV5-3, with 12 bases identical to TRBD2. TRBV5-3 is annotated as an ORF whose role is uncertain. CDR3 sequence: CARSLEVTSGRKEEEQYF. As DNA, the CDR3 is TGTGCCAGAAGCTTGGAGGTAACTAGCGGGAGGAAAGAGGAGGAGCAGTACTTC.